One and the same sample provided the 12 T cell receptor beta chains below, sequenced in a study of cytomegalovirus exposure and HLA in healthy donors. The PCR contained 60 Vbeta and 13 Jbeta primers. Assay used: immunoSEQ multiplex PCR; TCRdb lists only in-frame clones, some missing. This sample yields 150,000 to 250,000 clones, of which approximately 85% are seen a single time; about 2% belongs to the top ten. Sequences were obtained from PBMCs. These receptors all stem from a woman aged 50 to 65 in good health and CMV-seronegative.

The V call is TRBV19, the J call TRBJ1-2; 8 bases align to TRBD1. Germline CDR1 and CDR2: LNHDA and SQIVND (reference sequence). Losses at the gene ends were 9 bases for V and 9 bases for J; bases not matched to a gene: 12. This CDR3 comprises 13 residues. The CDR3 sequence is CASHPEDRVSYTF. DNA for the CDR3: TGTGCCAGCCACCCGGAGGACAGGGTCAGCTACACCTTC.

The chain couples TRBV5-1 to TRBJ1-2; 7 positions agree with TRBD1. The CDR3 runs 14 residues. In germline, CDR1 is SGHRS, CDR2 YFSETQ. V gave up 6 bases and J gave up 3 bases; unmatched junction bases: 8. The CDR3 protein is CASTVGTDDYGYTF. CDR3 bases: TGCGCCAGCACCGTAGGGACAGACGACTATGGCTACACCTTC.

The J gene is TRBJ1-2, the V gene TRBV6-5; unclear D gene. Trimming took off 6 bases at V and 8 bases at J, with 13 bases between the two ends. The CDR3 spans 12 residues. Germline lookup yields CDR1 MNHEY and CDR2 SVGAGI. The CDR3 loop is CASSLLGGGYTF. The CDR3 DNA follows: TGTGCCAGCAGCCTCCTGGGAGGGGGCTACACCTTC.

J is TRBJ2-7 and V is TRBV6-6; 7 bases align to TRBD1. After removal of 6 bases from V and 0 bases from J, the junction contained 5 bases not matched to a gene. The CDR3 has 14 amino acids. The germline CDR1 and CDR2 sequences are MNHNY and SVGAGI (reference sequence). CDR3 in amino acids: CASSRQGLSYEQYF. The CDR3 nucleotides are TGTGCCAGCAGCCGACAGGGCCTCTCCTACGAGCAGTACTTC.

This chain links TRBV18 with TRBJ2-2, with D possibly matching TRBD1 (5 bases). There are 14 residues in the CDR3. Germline V gene lookup returns CDR1 KGHSH and CDR2 LQKENI. Trimming took 5 bases from V and 1 from J, leaving 8 bases between them. The CDR3 DNA is TGTGCCAGCTCATCGACAGTGAACACCGGGGAGCTGTTTTTT. Protein: CASSSTVNTGELFF.

This clone turned up a few times. This chain uses TRBV7-8 with TRBJ1-1; D perhaps matches TRBD1 (6 bases). The ends were cut back, 4 bases at V and 0 bases at J, with 15 bases in the middle. Germline lookup yields CDR1 SGHVS and CDR2 FQNEAQ. CDR3 length: 16 amino acids. The CDR3 spells CASSSSAGALNTEAFF. In DNA form, the CDR3 reads TGTGCCAGCAGCTCCTCGGCAGGGGCCTTGAACACTGAAGCTTTCTTT.

The chain uses TRBV19 and TRBJ2-3; perhaps TRBD2 as D (6 bases). V was pared by 7 bases and J by 2 bases, with 13 bases between. This CDR3 comprises 14 residues. CDR1 and CDR2 from the germline V gene are LNHDA and SQIVND (reference sequence). The chain's CDR3 is CASTQRATTDTQYF. The CDR3 bases are TGTGCCAGTACCCAGCGGGCTACCACAGATACGCAGTATTTT.

V gene TRBV5-1 combines with J gene TRBJ2-1; 12 bases align to TRBD2. The CDR3 contains 14 residues. CDR1 is SGHRS, CDR2 YFSETQ, per germline. V gave up 5 bases and J gave up 8 bases; unmatched junction bases: 5. The CDR3 loop reads CASRRTSGTDEQFF. Written as DNA, the CDR3 is TGCGCCAGCAGACGGACTAGCGGGACGGATGAGCAGTTCTTC.

The chain uses TRBV6-1 and TRBJ2-7, with D maybe TRBD1 (7 bases). From germline, CDR1 is MNHNS and CDR2 SASEGT. The CDR3 extends over 14 amino acids. Trimming pared 8 bases from V and 2 bases from J, leaving 16 bases between. CDR3 amino acids: CASYRGGSAYEQYF. In nucleotides, the CDR3 is TGTGCCAGCTACAGGGGAGGCAGCGCCTACGAGCAGTACTTC.

The chain uses TRBV5-1 and TRBJ2-1, with 8 bases aligning to TRBD2. V lost 3 bases to trimming and J lost 8 bases; unmatched junction nucleotides: 10. The CDR3 spans 15 residues. Germline assignment: CDR1 SGHRS and CDR2 YFSETQ. CDR3 bases: TGCGCCAGCAGCTCCCCCGGGACTAGAAGTTATGAGCAGTTCTTC. This encodes CASSSPGTRSYEQFF.

The V gene is TRBV25-1, the J gene TRBJ2-3, with D maybe TRBD2 (5 bases). The ends were cut back, 1 base at V and 6 bases at J, with 14 bases in the middle. The CDR3 contains 15 residues. CDR1 is MGHDK, CDR2 SYGVNS, per germline. The CDR3 here is CASSESSGWADTQYF. In nucleotides, the CDR3 is TGTGCCAGCAGTGAATCGAGCGGTTGGGCTGATACGCAGTATTTT.

Only one count was recorded for this clone. This chain connects TRBV7-9 to TRBJ2-5, with D perhaps TRBD1 (6 bases). This CDR3 has 14 amino acids. Between the trimmed V and J ends, which lost 4 bases and 1 base, there was a span of 10 bases. Germline loops: CDR1 SEHNR, CDR2 FQNEAQ (reference sequence). CDR3 in amino acids: CASSSPDSQETQYF. The CDR3 region has the DNA TGTGCCAGCAGCTCCCCGGACAGCCAAGAGACCCAGTACTTC.